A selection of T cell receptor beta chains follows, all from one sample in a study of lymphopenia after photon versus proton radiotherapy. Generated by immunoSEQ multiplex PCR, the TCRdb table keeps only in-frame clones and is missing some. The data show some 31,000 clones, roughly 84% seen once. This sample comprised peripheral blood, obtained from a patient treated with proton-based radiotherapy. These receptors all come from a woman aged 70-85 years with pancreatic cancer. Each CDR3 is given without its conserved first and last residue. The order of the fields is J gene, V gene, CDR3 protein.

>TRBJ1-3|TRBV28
ASRGTPGNTIY
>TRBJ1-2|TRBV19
ASSIAGTNYGYT
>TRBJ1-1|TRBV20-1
SVILNTEAF
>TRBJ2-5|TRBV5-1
ASSFSGTTQETQY
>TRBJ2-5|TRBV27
ASRPLRAETQY
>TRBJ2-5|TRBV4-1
ASSRVLGQGWETQY
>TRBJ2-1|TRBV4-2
ASSQLPPGLAGAPRENEQF
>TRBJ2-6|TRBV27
ASSLEGTGTATSGANVLT
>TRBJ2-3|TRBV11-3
ASSRSGAGGADTQY
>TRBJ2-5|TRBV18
ASSPRLPGLEETQY
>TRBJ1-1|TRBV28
ASSPPQGPNTEAF